A single sample is the source of the 23 T cell receptor beta chains below, sequenced in a study of T-cell memory formation after mild COVID-19. TCRdb passed the 5' RACE reads through MiXCR, listing each CDR3 protein once. The data hold around 390,000 distinct CDR3 sequences, with 15% to 20% observed a single time. The sample was PBMCs or a T cell subset sorted from them (not recorded which). Every receptor here comes from a man younger than 30 who had mild COVID-19 (a few samples of this study predate the infection). Cell type and time point are not known.

V is TRBV6-6 and J is TRBJ1-4; D might be TRBD1 (5 bases). The CDR3 contains 14 residues. V lost 2 bases, J lost 7 bases, and 11 bases lay in between. Per the germline V gene, CDR1 is MNHNY and CDR2 is SVGAGI (reference sequence). The CDR3 DNA follows: TGTGCCAGCAGTTACGGGGGGGGTAGTGAAAAACTGTTTTTT. Encoded protein: CASSYGGGSEKLFF.

This clonotype was seen many times. The J gene is TRBJ2-1, the V gene TRBV4-3; either TRBD1 or TRBD2 may fit D (6 bases each). Trimming shortened V by 5 bases and J by 9 bases, and 23 bases separated the two germline ends. The length of the CDR3 is 16 residues. The V gene's germline CDR1 is LGHNA and CDR2 YSLEER. CDR3 nucleotide sequence: TGCGCCAGCAGCTGGAGCCTAGTGACGGGGGCTGGTGAGCAGTTCTTC. Translated, it gives CASSWSLVTGAGEQFF.

The chain has TRBV5-1 and TRBJ1-2; TRBD1 agrees at 11 bases. Germline CDR1 SGHRS, CDR2 YFSETQ. V lost 5 bases, J lost 5 bases, and 5 bases stayed unmatched. This CDR3 has 14 amino acids. CDR3 amino acids: CASRDRDRGYGYTF. Here the CDR3 DNA reads TGCGCCAGCAGGGACCGGGACAGGGGGTATGGCTACACCTTC.

This chain uses TRBV6-2 or TRBV6-3 with TRBJ2-4, with 7 bases matching TRBD1. V dropped 1 base and J dropped 0; count of bases not matched to a gene: 12. The CDR3 has 19 residues. Germline V gene lookup returns CDR1 MNHEY and CDR2 SVGEGT. The CDR3 DNA is TGTGCCAGCAGTTACTTACCGGGACAGAATACTCTAGCCAAAAACATTCAGTACTTC. Encoded protein: CASSYLPGQNTLAKNIQYF.

CDR3 loop: CASSEYGPSGNTIYF. The CDR3, as DNA: TGTGCCAGCAGTGAATATGGTCCCTCTGGAAACACCATATATTTT. V is TRBV25-1 and J is TRBJ1-3; D gene unclear. Germline-derived CDR1 and CDR2 are MGHDK and SYGVNS. The CDR3 loop spans 15 amino acids. Deletions cut 0 bases from V and 0 bases from J, with 6 bases between.

CDR3 protein: CAAGGGYGYTF. Here the CDR3 DNA reads TGTGCCGCGGGCGGAGGGTATGGCTACACCTTC. This chain uses TRBV6-6 with TRBJ1-2; no firm D call. Trimming shortened V by 11 bases and J by 5 bases, and 12 bases separated the two germline ends. The CDR3 is 11 residues long. In germline, CDR1 is MNHNY, CDR2 SVGAGI (reference sequence).

This clonotype appeared a few times. The genes are TRBV6-6 and TRBJ2-1; tentatively, D is TRBD2 (5 bases). This CDR3 is built from 11 residues. The germline V gene has CDR1 MNHNY and CDR2 SVGAGI (reference sequence). V gave up 6 bases and J gave up 9 bases, with 9 bases separating them. The CDR3, as DNA: TGTGCCAGCAGCAGCGGTTCTGAGCAGTTCTTC. Translation gives CASSSGSEQFF.

To note about this clonotype: A much larger clone sits a single nucleotide away, making a read error possible. The chain recombines TRBV6-5 with TRBJ1-1; D perhaps matches TRBD1 (5 bases). V was trimmed by 0 bases and J by 4 bases, leaving 9 bases between them. This CDR3 region has 14 residues. Germline V gene lookup returns CDR1 MNHEY and CDR2 SVGAGI. CDR3 sequence reads: CASSYSGGTTEAFF. In nucleotides, the CDR3 is TGTGCCAGCAGTTACTCGGGGGGGACCACTGAAGCTTTCTTT.

The J gene is TRBJ1-2, the V gene TRBV4-3; no definite D call. V was cut by 5 bases and J by 4 bases, with 20 bases left in between. The CDR3 has 16 amino acids. Looked up from germline, CDR1 is LGHNA and CDR2 is YSLEER. The CDR3 region is CASSREALSDRYGYTF. Written as DNA, the CDR3 is TGCGCCAGCAGCAGAGAGGCGCTCTCGGACCGCTATGGCTACACCTTC.

This clonotype was counted ten times or more. This chain links TRBV11-2 with TRBJ2-6; D is perhaps TRBD1 or TRBD2 (5 bases each). The CDR3 runs to 15 residues. Germline CDR1 SGHAT, CDR2 FQNNGV. The V end was cut by 1 base, the J end by 9 bases, with 13 bases between. CDR3 region: CASSLGWGKSNVLTF. The CDR3 DNA sequence: TGTGCCAGCAGCTTAGGGTGGGGGAAAAGCAACGTCCTGACTTTC.

This chain joins TRBV12-3 or TRBV12-4 and TRBJ2-1; D possibly corresponds to TRBD2 (6 bases). The V gene lost 0 bases and the J gene lost 8 bases, with 11 bases spanning the gap. CDR3 size: 14 residues. The CDR3, as DNA: TGTGCCAGCAGTTTAGCAGAACTAGCCGATGAGCAGTTCTTC. The encoded protein is CASSLAELADEQFF.

This clonotype came up a few times. CDR3 bases: TGTGCCAGCAGCTTGACGCAGGCGAACTCTAACTATGGCTACACCTTC. Translation: CASSLTQANSNYGYTF. The chain links TRBV5-5 to TRBJ1-2, with D uncertain. The germline V and J ends were trimmed by 1 base and 0 bases, with 13 bases remaining between them. Germline CDR1 reads SGHKS; CDR2 reads YYEKEE (reference sequence). The CDR3 extends over 16 amino acids. The full variable domain, rest sourced from reference TRBV5-5 and TRBJ1-2, is DAGVTQSPTHLIKTRGQQVTLRCSPISGHKSVSWYQQVLGQGPQFIFQYYEKEERGRGNFPDRFSARQFPNYSSELNVNALLLGDSALYLCASSLTQANSNYGYTFGSGTRLTVV.

In this sample, this clonotype turned up a few times. The chain is built from TRBV29-1 and TRBJ2-3, with D perhaps matching TRBD1 or TRBD2 (5 bases each). The CDR3 totals 15 residues. Trimming stripped 6 bases from V and 0 bases from J, with 16 bases between. Germline values: CDR1 SQVTM, CDR2 ANQGSEA. Here the CDR3 reads CSVAYLGTSTDTQYF. The CDR3 nucleotides are TGCAGCGTCGCCTACCTTGGGACCAGCACAGATACGCAGTATTTT.

This clonotype appeared a few times. CDR3 sequence: CASSEGPLGSPLHF. CDR3 bases: TGTGCCAGCAGCGAGGGACCTCTTGGTTCACCCCTCCACTTT. J is TRBJ1-6 and V is TRBV6-1; tentatively, D is TRBD1 (5 bases). This CDR3 has 14 amino acids. The V gene lost 6 bases and the J gene lost 9 bases, with 15 bases spanning the gap. Germline values: CDR1 MNHNS, CDR2 SASEGT.

This sequence joins TRBV20-1 and TRBJ2-2; no reliable D call. Deletions cut 0 bases from V and 6 bases from J, with 17 bases between. This CDR3 comprises 16 residues. Germline CDR1 DFQATT, CDR2 SNEGSKA (reference sequence). CDR3 nucleotide sequence: TGCAGTGCTAGAGATAGAAGGATAACACCGTCCGGGGAGCTGTTTTTT. It translates to CSARDRRITPSGELFF.

The chain recombines TRBV7-8 with TRBJ2-3; no firm D call. Per germline, CDR1 SGHVS and CDR2 FQNEAQ. V was trimmed by 1 base and J by 6 bases, leaving 11 bases between them. This CDR3 is 14 amino acids long. The CDR3 DNA reads TGTGCCAGCAGCTTAGGACGCGGTTTTGATACGCAGTATTTT. Translating gives CASSLGRGFDTQYF.

This clonotype was recorded a few times. The chain has TRBV19 and TRBJ2-3, with D possibly being TRBD2 (5 bases). Trimming left V 6 bases short and J 0 bases short, with 13 bases between. Germline assignment: CDR1 LNHDA and CDR2 SQIVND (reference sequence). This CDR3 has 15 amino acids. The CDR3 DNA follows: TGTGCCAGTAGGAGGGAAAGACTTAGCACAGATACGCAGTATTTT. Its protein product is CASRRERLSTDTQYF. The variable domain in full, with the rest retrieved from reference TRBV19 and TRBJ2-3, is DGGITQSPKYLFRKEGQNVTLSCEQNLNHDAMYWYRQDPGQGLRLIYYSQIVNDFQKGDIAEGYSVSREKKESFPLTVTSAQKNPTAFYLCASRRERLSTDTQYFGPGTRLTVL.

The chain uses TRBV4-1 and TRBJ1-2; D call uncertain. Germline V gene sequence: CDR1 MGHRA, CDR2 YSYEKL. This CDR3 comprises 14 residues. V dropped 4 bases and J dropped 4 bases, with 13 bases sitting between them. The CDR3: CASSPLAKTYGYTF. CDR3 DNA sequence: TGCGCCAGCAGCCCGTTGGCGAAGACCTATGGCTACACCTTC.

This chain uses TRBV7-9 with TRBJ1-4, with TRBD1 as a possible D gene (6 bases). This CDR3 has 17 amino acids. Looked up from germline, CDR1 is SEHNR and CDR2 is FQNEAQ (reference sequence). V was trimmed by 1 base and J by 4 bases, leaving 16 bases between them. This CDR3 is CASSLDWTGASNEKLFF. The CDR3, as DNA: TGTGCCAGCAGCTTAGATTGGACGGGGGCAAGTAATGAAAAACTGTTTTTT.

This clonotype was found a few times. The chain carries TRBV5-1 and TRBJ2-1; 9 bases align to TRBD1. This CDR3 spans 15 amino acids. V dropped 4 bases and J dropped 8; count of bases not matched to a gene: 10. CDR1 SGHRS and CDR2 YFSETQ come from the germline V gene. The CDR3 sequence: CASSLSGTGRDEQFF. In nucleotides, the CDR3 is TGCGCCAGCAGCCTCTCCGGGACAGGGAGGGATGAGCAGTTCTTC.

This clonotype was seen just once. The V call is TRBV2, the J call TRBJ2-4; D is undetermined. The CDR3 length is 15 residues. V was clipped by 8 bases and J by 2 bases, with 16 bases between them. Germline CDR1 reads SNHLY; CDR2 reads FYNNEI. CDR3 sequence (DNA): TGTGCCAGCGGGGTCCTGGGTATAACCAAAAACATTCAGTACTTC. It specifies CASGVLGITKNIQYF.

This clonotype was detected a few times. The rearrangement joins TRBV7-2 to TRBJ1-6; D remains unclear. The germline V gene encodes CDR1 SGHTA and CDR2 FQGNSA. This CDR3 comprises 14 residues. V was cut by 2 bases and J by 9 bases, with 11 bases left in between. The CDR3 bases are TGTGCCAGCAGCTTATCCCCCACCCGTTCACCCCTCCACTTT. The encoded protein is CASSLSPTRSPLHF.

This chain connects TRBV5-1 to TRBJ1-2; D gene uncertain. CDR1 and CDR2 (germline): SGHRS, YFSETQ. CDR3 size: 13 residues. V lost 0 bases to trimming and J lost 0 bases, with 3 bases between them. The DNA for the CDR3 is TGCGCCAGCAGCTTGGGGACTAACTATGGCTACACCTTC. Its translation is CASSLGTNYGYTF.